Shown below are 27 T cell receptor beta chains from a single sample sequenced in a study of T cells in Graves' hyperthyroidism and ophthalmopathy. From RNA transcripts, TCR beta CDR3 regions were amplified. Researchers ran a first-round RT-PCR on the TCR CDR3 using the HTBI primer set. TCRdb processed the multiplex PCR reads anew with MiXCR; each CDR3 protein has one entry. This sample has nearly 250,000 distinct CDR3 sequences, with less than 20% found just once. Sequenced: blood. All receptors derive from a woman between 18 and 30 years old with Graves' ophthalmopathy.

This clonotype came up many times. The chain has TRBV24-1 and TRBJ1-2, with D unresolved. With 4 bases removed from V and 8 bases from J, the gap between germline ends came to 13 bases. CDR1 and CDR2 (germline): KGHDR, SFDVKD. The CDR3 is 13 amino acids. CDR3 coding DNA: TGTGCCACCAGTGACTCCAACCCGGCCGGCTACACCTTC. This encodes CATSDSNPAGYTF.

This clonotype was seen at least ten times. This rearrangement joins TRBV6-2 or TRBV6-3 to TRBJ2-2; possible D gene TRBD1, 6 bases. The CDR3 consists of 16 residues. The ends were cut back, 8 bases at V and 1 base at J, with 17 bases in the middle. CDR1 MNHEY and CDR2 SVGEGT come from the germline V gene. The CDR3 loop reads CASRVPGTQNTGELFF. DNA of the CDR3: TGTGCCAGCCGCGTACCCGGGACACAGAACACCGGGGAGCTGTTTTTT.

The chain uses TRBV12-3 or TRBV12-4 and TRBJ1-1; no reliable D call. The CDR3 runs to 13 residues. Trimming stripped 3 bases from V and 7 bases from J, with 12 bases between. The CDR3 spells CASSLREGGEAFF. The DNA of the CDR3 is TGTGCCAGCAGTTTGAGGGAGGGCGGTGAAGCTTTCTTT.

This clonotype appeared many times. The chain links TRBV20-1 to TRBJ2-1, with D tentatively TRBD1 or TRBD2 (5 bases each). This CDR3 contains 16 residues. V was pared by 0 bases and J by 8 bases, with 20 bases between. CDR1 DFQATT and CDR2 SNEGSKA come from the germline V gene (reference sequence). CDR3 bases: TGCAGTGCTAGAGATCTGCAGAGGGGCACTTTGGATGAGCAGTTCTTC. Residues: CSARDLQRGTLDEQFF.

This clonotype was observed at least ten times. The chain uses TRBV5-5 and TRBJ2-6, with a tentative D call TRBD2 (6 bases). The CDR3 is made up of 16 amino acids. The V end lost 2 bases, the J end lost 3 bases, and 12 bases lay between the germline ends. Germline assignment: CDR1 SGHKS and CDR2 YYEKEE (reference sequence). The CDR3 sequence is CASSFTGDLGANVLTF. As DNA, the CDR3 is TGTGCCAGCAGCTTTACGGGGGATCTTGGGGCCAACGTCCTGACTTTC.

At least ten counts were recorded for this clonotype. The J gene is TRBJ1-1, the V gene TRBV6-1; no reliable D call. Germline CDR1 and CDR2: MNHNS and SASEGT. CDR3 length equals 14 residues. Trimming shortened V by 7 bases and J by 1 base, and 13 bases separated the two germline ends. CDR3 region: CASTYGAGNTEAFF. The DNA of the CDR3 is TGTGCCAGCACCTACGGTGCGGGGAACACTGAAGCTTTCTTT.

This clonotype was seen repeatedly, ten times or more. The chain combines TRBV6-2 or TRBV6-3 with TRBJ2-1; tentative D call: TRBD2 (5 bases). There are 14 residues in the CDR3. V was trimmed by 8 bases and J by 7 bases, leaving 18 bases between them. Looked up from germline, CDR1 is MNHEY and CDR2 is SVGEGT. The CDR3 region is CASGRGRGGNEQFF. CDR3 nucleotides: TGTGCCAGCGGTAGAGGGAGAGGAGGTAATGAGCAGTTCTTC.

The sample holds many counts of this clonotype. The chain carries TRBV27 and TRBJ2-1; 9 bases agree with TRBD2. Germline V gene lookup returns CDR1 MNHEY and CDR2 SMNVEV (reference sequence). This CDR3 spans 15 amino acids. V lost 2 bases and J lost 7; bases outside the gene matches: 6. The CDR3 sequence is CASSLAGGLWNEQFF. The CDR3 DNA is TGTGCCAGCAGTTTAGCGGGGGGGCTATGGAATGAGCAGTTCTTC.

The chain carries TRBV9 and TRBJ2-3; 10 positions agree with TRBD1. CDR1 is SGDLS, CDR2 YYNGEE, per germline. CDR3 size: 16 residues. The trim removed 3 bases at V and 3 bases at J, leaving 7 bases unmatched. Written as DNA, the CDR3 is TGTGCCAGCAGCGCGAACCGGGACAGGGGAACAGATACGCAGTATTTT. Translated, it gives CASSANRDRGTDTQYF.

Only one count was recorded for this clonotype. This sequence joins TRBV28 and TRBJ2-5, with 9 bases lining up with TRBD2. The germline CDR1 and CDR2 sequences are MDHEN and SYDVKM. This CDR3 contains 19 residues. J gave up 1 base and V 7 bases, and 19 bases lay outside the gene matches. CDR3 sequence: CASNPTVRTSDPGQETQYF. DNA for the CDR3: TGTGCCAGCAACCCAACGGTGAGGACTAGCGATCCCGGCCAAGAGACCCAGTACTTC.

The J gene is TRBJ1-1, the V gene TRBV5-8; a weak D match, TRBD1 (5 bases). The length of the CDR3 is 15 residues. Germline lookup yields CDR1 SGHTS and CDR2 YDEGEE. Trimming stripped 4 bases from V and 1 base from J, with 14 bases between. The CDR3 DNA reads TGTGCCAGCAGCCTAGGTGGGACCTCGAACACTGAAGCTTTCTTT. It codes for CASSLGGTSNTEAFF.

A few counts support this clonotype. This clone may be a read error of a much larger clone one base away. The CDR3 sequence: CASTPEGPSEQFF. In DNA, the CDR3 is TGTGCCAGCACCCCCGAGGGTCCATCGGAGCAGTTCTTC. This chain joins TRBV6-1 and TRBJ2-1; tentatively, D is TRBD2 (5 bases). V lost 7 bases to trimming and J lost 10 bases, with 17 bases between them. This CDR3 comprises 13 residues. The germline gives CDR1 MNHNS, CDR2 SASEGT.

Many counts were recorded for this clonotype. One end of the junction fails to match germline, which may point to a read error. In DNA, the CDR3 is TGTGCCTGCCGGGACAGTAGCACAGATTCGCAGTATTTT. Protein product: CACRDSSTDSQYF. This chain connects TRBV6-1 to TRBJ2-3; 7 bases fit TRBD1. This CDR3 comprises 13 residues. Germline CDR1 reads MNHNS; CDR2 reads SASEGT.

The gene calls are TRBV12-3 or TRBV12-4 and TRBJ1-3; D remains unclear. V was clipped by 5 bases and J by 7 bases, with 6 bases between them. The CDR3 totals 11 residues. The DNA of the CDR3 is TGTGCCAGCAGTATCGGCAACACCATATATTTT. Residues: CASSIGNTIYF.

In its sample, this clonotype was seen many times. The V and J genes are TRBV6-2 or TRBV6-3 and TRBJ1-5, with D perhaps TRBD1 (6 bases). The CDR3 has 14 amino acids. V gave up 5 bases and J gave up 2 bases, with 10 bases separating them. Germline CDR1 is MNHEY and CDR2 is SVGEGT. CDR3 amino acids: CASSSRQGNQPQHF. The CDR3 region has the DNA TGTGCCAGCAGTAGTAGACAGGGCAATCAGCCCCAGCATTTT.

The CDR3 sequence: CAWGLAGVLSYEQYF. Written as DNA, the CDR3 is TGTGCCTGGGGATTAGCGGGAGTCCTCTCCTACGAGCAGTACTTC. V gene TRBV30 combines with J gene TRBJ2-7; 9 bases are shared with TRBD2. The CDR3 covers 15 residues. Germline lookup yields CDR1 GTSNPN and CDR2 SVGIG (reference sequence). V lost 5 bases, J lost 0 bases, and 8 bases stayed unmatched. Full variable domain (rest looked up from reference TRBV30 and TRBJ2-7): SQTIHQWPATLVQPVGSPLSLECTVEGTSNPNLYWYRQAAGRGLQLLFYSVGIGQISSEVPQNLSASRPQDRQFILSSKKLLLSDSGFYLCAWGLAGVLSYEQYFGPGTRLTVT.

This clonotype has at least ten counts. V usage is TRBV3-1 and J usage is TRBJ2-1, with 10 bases identical to TRBD2. The ends lost 2 bases at V and 0 bases at J; junction bases unmatched: 10. The CDR3 loop spans 19 amino acids. Germline CDR1 reads LGHDT; CDR2 reads YNNKEL (reference sequence). The chain's CDR3 is CASSQNFLAGALSYNEQFF. The CDR3 nucleotides read TGTGCCAGCAGCCAAAATTTCCTAGCGGGAGCCCTCTCCTACAATGAGCAGTTCTTC.

This clonotype was observed many times. This chain joins TRBV5-1 and TRBJ1-2; D not certain. Germline CDR1 reads SGHRS; CDR2 reads YFSETQ. The CDR3 totals 14 residues. The germline V and J ends were trimmed by 4 bases and 5 bases, with 15 bases remaining between them. The CDR3 nucleotides are TGCGCCAGCAGCCCCTTTGTGCGGGTGTATGGCTACACCTTC. Translation: CASSPFVRVYGYTF.

This clonotype was counted at least ten times. The rearrangement uses TRBV5-1 and TRBJ2-5, with D possibly TRBD1 on 6 matching bases. Germline V gene lookup returns CDR1 SGHRS and CDR2 YFSETQ. CDR3 length: 14 residues. Trimming left V 4 bases short and J 5 bases short, with 15 bases between. DNA for the CDR3: TGCGCCAGCAGCATAGGGGGAATGAGTGAGACCCAGTACTTC. It codes for CASSIGGMSETQYF.

A few counts support this clonotype. CDR3: CASPTRGLGELFF. DNA of the CDR3: TGTGCCAGCCCAACCCGCGGGCTCGGGGAGCTGTTTTTT. This chain uses TRBV6-4 with TRBJ2-2; tentatively, D is TRBD2 (5 bases). The CDR3 totals 13 residues. Trimming took 8 bases from V and 7 from J, leaving 14 bases between them. Germline V gene data show CDR1 as MRHNA and CDR2 as SNTAGT.

This clonotype was seen just once. This chain uses TRBV2 with TRBJ2-3; 12 positions agree with TRBD2. The CDR3 extends over 15 amino acids. CDR1 is SNHLY, CDR2 FYNNEI, per germline. V gave up 6 bases and J gave up 4 bases; unmatched junction bases: 5. CDR3 region: CASSWTSGVADTQYF. The DNA of the CDR3 is TGTGCCAGCAGCTGGACTAGCGGGGTTGCAGATACGCAGTATTTT.

The J gene is TRBJ2-5, the V gene TRBV5-8; D possibly corresponds to TRBD2 (6 bases). Germline V gene data show CDR1 as SGHTS and CDR2 as YDEGEE. The V and J ends lost 1 base and 4 bases respectively, with 17 bases between them. This CDR3 has 16 residues. The CDR3 is CASSLYGGEERETQYF. The CDR3 DNA reads as TGTGCCAGCAGCTTGTACGGGGGAGAGGAACGAGAGACCCAGTACTTC.

This clonotype was seen at least ten times. This chain joins TRBV20-1 and TRBJ2-1; 7 bases agree with TRBD1. CDR3 length: 16 amino acids. J gave up 2 bases and V 5 bases, and 12 bases lay outside the gene matches. Per the germline V gene, CDR1 is DFQATT and CDR2 is SNEGSKA (reference sequence). CDR3 loop: CSAFFTTGDAYNEQFF. CDR3 DNA: TGCAGTGCTTTTTTTACAACAGGGGATGCCTACAATGAGCAGTTCTTC.

This clonotype was detected many times. The V gene is TRBV11-1, the J gene TRBJ2-1, with TRBD1 matching 8 bases. V dropped 1 base and J dropped 3; count of bases not matched to a gene: 5. This CDR3 is built from 16 residues. Germline loops: CDR1 SGHAT, CDR2 FQDESV (reference sequence). The CDR3 reads CASSLGTGLFYNEQFF. The CDR3 DNA reads as TGTGCCAGCAGCTTAGGGACAGGGCTTTTCTACAATGAGCAGTTCTTC.

This clonotype has just one count. The V and J genes are TRBV5-4 and TRBJ2-1; 11 bases align to TRBD2. From germline, CDR1 is SGHNT and CDR2 YYREEE (reference sequence). The CDR3 consists of 16 residues. J lost 10 bases, V lost 4 bases, and 13 bases had no gene match. DNA for the CDR3: TGTGCCAGCAGCGTTGATACTAGCGGGAGTCCCGCAGAGCAGTTCTTC. Residues: CASSVDTSGSPAEQFF.

This clonotype was found many times. The J gene is TRBJ1-5, the V gene TRBV3-1; tentatively, D is TRBD1 (5 bases). The CDR3 runs 15 residues. The germline V gene has CDR1 LGHDT and CDR2 YNNKEL (reference sequence). Trimming cost V 0 bases and J 2 bases, with 8 bases left between them. Here the CDR3 DNA reads TGTGCCAGCAGCCAAGATCCGGGGGGCAATCAGCCCCAGCATTTT. It is translated as CASSQDPGGNQPQHF.

This clonotype has at least ten counts. The gene calls are TRBV20-1 and TRBJ2-7; tentative D call: TRBD1 (6 bases). Germline values: CDR1 DFQATT, CDR2 SNEGSKA (reference sequence). Trimming removed 1 base from V and 0 bases from J, with 7 bases in between. The CDR3 has 13 amino acids. CDR3 protein: CSARGQDSYEQYF. The CDR3 nucleotides read TGCAGTGCTAGAGGACAGGACTCCTACGAGCAGTACTTC.